This TCR beta chain was observed in a study of blood T cell repertoires in COVID-19 (dated by TCRdb to the early 2020s). About the study as a whole: Samples covering the acute and convalescent phases of COVID-19 were provided by collaborators in the United States, Italy and Spain. The material from the prospective study consisted of cDNA or gDNA derived from T cells, B-cell-depleted T cells, or PBMCs. Deeply sampled blood TCRbeta repertoires from subjects exposed to, actively infected with, or recovered from COVID-19 were included in the dataset. The repertoires were made available in a free public database intended to serve as a resource for research on the immune response to SARS-CoV-2. Samples were obtained from the ongoing ImmuneRACE study (first 160 participants) and from 1,254 subjects provided by 6 global collaborators. The sample metadata nearly always contained a de-identified subject ID, COVID-19 status, age in years and sex. Where HLA class I and class II types were available, the types were taken from metadata supplied by the sample provider, not from assay-based typing.

The germline V gene encodes CDR1 SEHNR and CDR2 FQNEAQ (reference sequence). Including the terminal cysteine and phenylalanine, the CDR3 comprises 11 residues. The read is trimmed to its CDR3 DNA, 33 bases read in frame from base 1. V loses 5 bases of germline sequence and J loses 9 bases, and the interval between the two ends is 8 bases. This clone was counted once. It lacks a known antigen. No base quality values were provided; no much bigger clone lies one nucleotide off. Whole blood was collected in K2EDTA tubes by collaborating institutions according to the institutions' own protocols. For TCRbeta analysis, collaborator samples were shipped as frozen whole blood, as isolated PBMCs, or as DNA extracted from either sample type. Study-wide findings and limitations: Clinical and demographic metadata were provided uncurated, with the amount varying by source and participant.

The immunoSEQ Assay, a bias-controlled multiplex PCR, was used to amplify TCRbeta CDR3 regions from genomic DNA. The authors' analysis ran thus. Within the assay, amplification of reference gene primers was used to estimate how many nucleated cells each sample contained. To quantify the absolute abundance of each unique TCRbeta CDR3 rearrangement, sequence reads were collapsed and filtered. Productive Simpson clonality was computed per sample as the square root of Simpson's diversity index over productive rearrangements. Sourced from immuneACCESS, this table was stored by TCRdb with only in-frame sequences that have V and J called. A share of the clones is absent; for the studies checked, an unresolved V gene accounts for under half, and the remainder has no known explanation. V and J calls plus clone size are reproduced from that table; the DNA served to infer D and trimming. For this sample there are 160,000 or so clones; 80% to 90% appear just once. The ten largest make up roughly 15% of the sample.

Sequences were obtained from peripheral blood. The receptor comes from a woman in her thirties or forties with acute or convalescent COVID-19. The rearranged chain carries TRBV7-9 and TRBJ2-1, and TRBD2 may be the D gene, going by 5 matching bases. The sequence in DNA is TGTGCCAGCAGCCCAGAGGGTGAGCAGTTCTTC. It translates as CASSPEGEQFF.